What follows are 15 T cell receptor beta chains derived from one specimen sequenced in a study of blood T cell repertoires in COVID-19. This table comes from immunoSEQ multiplex PCR, and its TCRdb copy is limited to in-frame clones, with some not included. The data contain 100,000 to 150,000 clones, roughly 84% of them singletons. Specimen: peripheral blood. The receptors shown here come from a woman older than 75 with acute or convalescent COVID-19.

The chain has TRBV28 and TRBJ1-5, with D perhaps TRBD1 (5 bases). V was clipped by 5 bases and J by 6 bases, with 17 bases between them. The CDR3 sequence is 15 residues long. CDR1 is MDHEN, CDR2 SYDVKM, per germline. In DNA form, the CDR3 reads TGTGCCAGCAGTACCCCGGGAGGGGCGGGTCAGCCCCAGCATTTT. Its protein is CASSTPGGAGQPQHF.

V and J are TRBV3-1 (or the pseudogene TRBV3-2) and TRBJ1-3; D possibly corresponds to TRBD1 (5 bases). Germline loops: CDR1 LGHDT, CDR2 YNNKEL (reference sequence). This CDR3 contains 15 residues. Trimming cost V 0 bases and J 0 bases, with 6 bases left between them. DNA for the CDR3: TGTGCCAGCAGCCAAGACCAGGGCTCTGGAAACACCATATATTTT. Its protein is CASSQDQGSGNTIYF.

With respect to this clone: Different DNA sequences within this sample yield the same CDR3. V usage is TRBV5-1 and J usage is TRBJ1-2, with a weak D call TRBD1 (5 bases). There are 14 residues in the CDR3. Germline CDR1 SGHRS, CDR2 YFSETQ. Trimming took off 0 bases at V and 1 base at J, with 7 bases between the two ends. DNA of the CDR3: TGCGCCAGCAGCTTGGGGACAAGTAACTATGGCTACACCTTC. Encoded protein: CASSLGTSNYGYTF.

V usage is TRBV5-1 and J usage is TRBJ1-4, with D perhaps matching TRBD1 (6 bases). V was shortened by 5 bases and J by 4 bases, with 12 bases between the two germline ends. In germline, CDR1 is SGHRS, CDR2 YFSETQ. This CDR3 is 14 amino acids long. The CDR3 nucleotides read TGCGCCAGCAGGGGCGGCAGGGGTAATGAAAAACTGTTTTTT. Translating gives CASRGGRGNEKLFF.

The V and J genes are TRBV29-1 and TRBJ2-1; 7 bases are a match to TRBD2. CDR3 size: 14 residues. V shed 8 bases, J shed 2 bases, and the junction held 9 bases outside the gene matches. Germline CDR1 and CDR2: SQVTM and ANQGSEA. This chain's CDR3 is CSSQGGSTYNEQFF. The CDR3 DNA reads as TGCAGCTCCCAGGGAGGGTCTACCTACAATGAGCAGTTCTTC.

The chain has TRBV3-1 (or the pseudogene TRBV3-2) and TRBJ2-1; 8 bases are a match to TRBD1. This CDR3 region has 17 residues. Germline trimming cut 4 bases from V and 9 bases from J; bases unmatched to any gene: 17. Germline loops: CDR1 LGHDT, CDR2 YNNKEL (reference sequence). This chain's CDR3 is CASSLTGPRTGRSEQFF. The CDR3 DNA sequence: TGTGCCAGCAGCCTCACGGGTCCAAGGACAGGGAGAAGTGAGCAGTTCTTC.

The chain employs TRBV5-1 and TRBJ2-4; D is unresolved. Per germline, CDR1 SGHRS and CDR2 YFSETQ. V was shortened by 1 base and J by 0 bases, with 5 bases between the two germline ends. The CDR3 totals 14 residues. CDR3 sequence (DNA): TGCGCCAGCAGCTTGTCAGTAGCCAAAAACATTCAGTACTTC. Residues: CASSLSVAKNIQYF.

The CDR3 DNA is TGTGCCAGCACCCTGACGAGCGGGAGAGCAGATACGCAGTATTTT. Its protein product is CASTLTSGRADTQYF. The J gene is TRBJ2-3, the V gene TRBV3-1 (or the pseudogene TRBV3-2); 8 bases line up with TRBD2. The CDR3 is made up of 15 amino acids. Germline loops: CDR1 LGHDT, CDR2 YNNKEL (reference sequence). V shed 7 bases and J 4 bases; nucleotides not matched to a gene: 10.

The chain is built from TRBV5-6 and TRBJ2-3; 7 bases align to TRBD2. The CDR3 loop spans 18 amino acids. Germline CDR1 SGHDT, CDR2 YYEEEE. The ends lost 10 bases at V and 3 bases at J; junction bases unmatched: 23. In nucleotides, the CDR3 is TGTGCCGGAAAGGGAGGGATGCCAGCGGGGCTCGATACAGATACGCAGTATTTT. It encodes CAGKGGMPAGLDTDTQYF.

The chain employs TRBV3-1 (or the pseudogene TRBV3-2) and TRBJ1-3; 9 nucleotides align to TRBD1. The CDR3 runs 16 residues. The germline V gene has CDR1 LGHDT and CDR2 YNNKEL (reference sequence). The junction had 5 bases not matched to a gene; V was cut back by 4 bases and J by 1 base. The CDR3 here is CASSLRGTGSGNTIYF. CDR3 bases: TGTGCCAGCAGCCTAAGGGGGACAGGGTCTGGAAACACCATATATTTT.

This clone was counted a few times. The rearrangement links TRBV6-4 to TRBJ2-7, with D perhaps matching TRBD1 (6 bases). This CDR3 comprises 14 residues. V lost 6 bases and J 8 bases, leaving 20 bases between the germline ends. Germline V CDR1 and CDR2: MRHNA, SNTAGT. The CDR3 DNA sequence: TGTGCCAGCAGACAACAGGGATGGGGGACACAGCAGTACTTC. Protein: CASRQQGWGTQQYF.

The V and J genes are TRBV9 and TRBJ2-2; D is perhaps TRBD1 (5 bases). CDR3 size: 14 residues. V was trimmed by 4 bases and J by 3 bases, leaving 10 bases between them. Germline assignment: CDR1 SGDLS and CDR2 YYNGEE. CDR3 sequence (DNA): TGTGCCAGCAGCCGGACAAGGGACACCGGGGAGCTGTTTTTT. Protein: CASSRTRDTGELFF.

The chain combines TRBV5-1 with TRBJ2-2, with TRBD1 matching over 12 bases. The CDR3 is 15 amino acids. Germline-derived CDR1 and CDR2 are SGHRS and YFSETQ. V gave up 2 bases and J gave up 6 bases; unmatched junction bases: 2. The CDR3 loop is CASSFGTGGPGELFF. As DNA, the CDR3 is TGCGCCAGCAGCTTCGGGACAGGGGGCCCCGGGGAGCTGTTTTTT.

This chain connects TRBV28 to TRBJ2-7, with 9 bases aligning to TRBD1. This CDR3 has 15 amino acids. Looked up from germline, CDR1 is MDHEN and CDR2 is SYDVKM. V lost 6 bases to trimming and J lost 4 bases; unmatched junction nucleotides: 10. The CDR3 sequence: CASRTSGQGFYEQYF. The CDR3 DNA follows: TGTGCCAGCAGGACCAGCGGACAGGGGTTTTACGAGCAGTACTTC.

V gene TRBV14 combines with J gene TRBJ2-5; the match to TRBD1 covers 9 bases. Germline CDR1 reads SGHDN; CDR2 reads FVKESK. The CDR3 sequence is 13 residues long. Trimming cost V 9 bases and J 3 bases; bases outside gene matches: 5. CDR3 bases: TGTGCCAGTAGGGACAGGGAGAAAGAGACCCAGTACTTC. This gives the protein CASRDREKETQYF.